A selection of T cell receptor beta chains follows, all from one sample in a study of cytomegalovirus exposure and HLA in healthy donors. Generated by immunoSEQ multiplex PCR, the TCRdb table keeps only in-frame clones and is missing some. The sample has some 130,000 clones, under 85% seen once; the top ten hold about 4.3%. The specimen sequenced was PBMCs. Receptors were obtained from a male donor in good health and CMV-seropositive. CDR3s include the opening cysteine and the closing phenylalanine or tryptophan. A D gene is named only where the DNA matches it firmly. Some rows have no size entry. The others give once, few or many, or a class for an expanded clone.

abundance	v_gene	d_gene	j_gene	CDR3nt	CDR3aa
NA	TRBV7-9	TRBD1	TRBJ2-1	TGTGCCAGCAGCTTTGGACAGGGAATTCTTAATGAGCAGTTCTTC	CASSFGQGILNEQFF
NA	TRBV5-6	NA	TRBJ1-1	TGTGCCAGCAGACTGGTGGCCGCTTTTGGGCGGGACACTGAAGCTTTCTTT	CASRLVAAFGRDTEAFF
NA	TRBV7-7	TRBD2	TRBJ2-2	TGTGCCAGCAGTTCCGGGACTAGCGCCGGGGAGCTGTTTTTT	CASSSGTSAGELFF
NA	TRBV7-9	NA	TRBJ1-2	TGTTCCAGCAGCCCCTGGGACTCCTTAGCTAACTATGGCTACACCTTC	CSSSPWDSLANYGYTF
NA	TRBV28	TRBD1	TRBJ2-7	TGTGCCAGCATCGACAGGGGGCCCTTATCCTACGAGCAGTACTTC	CASIDRGPLSYEQYF
NA	TRBV28	TRBD1	TRBJ2-2	TGTGCCAGCAGTTTACTTTTCACAGGGGATATCACCGGGGAGCTGTTTTTT	CASSLLFTGDITGELFF
NA	TRBV7-3	TRBD2	TRBJ2-3	TGTGCCAGCAGCACGGGGACTAGCGGGAGCACAGATACGCAGTATTTT	CASSTGTSGSTDTQYF
NA	TRBV6-6	NA	TRBJ2-1	TGTGCCAGCAGTTACTCGAGCACTACACCGCGGTTCTTC	CASSYSSTTPRFF
NA	TRBV5-4	TRBD1	TRBJ2-1	TGTGCCAGCAGCTTGGAGACAGGGTCCCACAATGAGCAGTTCTTC	CASSLETGSHNEQFF
NA	TRBV15	NA	TRBJ2-1	TGTGCCACCAGCAGAGCTGGCCGGGGTTTTTACAATGAGCAGTTCTTC	CATSRAGRGFYNEQFF
once	TRBV6-4	NA	TRBJ2-3	TGTGCCAGCAGTGCTCTCCCAGGGGCGAGGGATACGCAGTATTTT	CASSALPGARDTQYF
NA	TRBV7-9	TRBD2	TRBJ2-1	TGTGCCAGCAGCTTAGAACTAGCGGGGGGGAGCTCCTACAATGAGCAGTTCTTC	CASSLELAGGSSYNEQFF
NA	TRBV19	NA	TRBJ1-5	TGTGCCAGTAGCGCTACAGAGACGCAGCCCCAGCATTTT	CASSATETQPQHF
NA	TRBV18	NA	TRBJ2-2	TGTGCCAGCTCCCTAGGCAGGACACATGCCCGGGAGCTGTTTTTT	CASSLGRTHARELFF
NA	TRBV6-1	NA	TRBJ2-5	TGTGCCAGCAGTGTAGACTACCAAGAGACCCAGTACTTC	CASSVDYQETQYF
NA	TRBV12-5	TRBD2	TRBJ2-1	TGTGCTAGTGGTTTGGGCCTAGCGGGAGGCAATGAGCAGTTCTTC	CASGLGLAGGNEQFF
NA	TRBV20-1	NA	TRBJ2-7	TGCAGTGCCCCAGCTAACTACGAGCAGTACTTC	CSAPANYEQYF
NA	TRBV5-1	NA	TRBJ1-3	TGCGCCAGCAGCAGCAGCGGGCCAGGCCGCTCTGGAAACACCATATATTTT	CASSSSGPGRSGNTIYF
NA	TRBV19	NA	TRBJ1-1	TGTGCCAGTAGAACAGGGACCTCGAACACTGAAGCTTTCTTT	CASRTGTSNTEAFF
once	TRBV5-1	NA	TRBJ1-5	TGCGCCAGCAGCCCGGGGAAGAATCAGCCCCAGCATTTT	CASSPGKNQPQHF
NA	TRBV30	NA	TRBJ1-3	TGTGCCTGGAGGATAGGACAGTCCTTCTCTGGAAACACCATATATTTT	CAWRIGQSFSGNTIYF
NA	TRBV27	TRBD1	TRBJ1-4	TGTGCCAGCAGCTTCAAGGGGGCGGCTTCGAATGAAAAACTGTTTTTT	CASSFKGAASNEKLFF
NA	TRBV10-3	NA	TRBJ1-5	TGTGCCATCAGTGAGAGGGCAGGGGAAGATCAGCCCCAGCATTTT	CAISERAGEDQPQHF
NA	TRBV2	TRBD1	TRBJ1-1	TGTGCCAGCAGTGACCGGACAGGCCAGACTGAAGCTTTCTTT	CASSDRTGQTEAFF
NA	TRBV6-6	TRBD1	TRBJ1-2	TGTGCCAGCAGTTACCCGAGGACAGGGGGTAACTATGGCTACACCTTC	CASSYPRTGGNYGYTF
NA	TRBV5-1	TRBD1	TRBJ2-7	TGCGCCAGCAGCACTCGACAGGGGGCTATCGAGCAGTACTTC	CASSTRQGAIEQYF
NA	TRBV19	TRBD1	TRBJ1-5	TGTGCCAGTAGGAAGGGACAGGGGCAGAAGCCCCAGCATTTT	CASRKGQGQKPQHF
few	TRBV30	NA	TRBJ1-5	TGTGCCTGGAGTTCCCTCGGGGGGATAAATCAGCCCCAGCATTTT	CAWSSLGGINQPQHF
NA	TRBV15	NA	TRBJ2-7	TGTGCCACCAGCAGACCTCAGGGCTACGAGCAGTACTTC	CATSRPQGYEQYF
NA	TRBV7-6	NA	TRBJ2-7	TGTGCCAGCAGCTCTTACAGGTCCTACGAGCAGTACTTC	CASSSYRSYEQYF
NA	TRBV27	TRBD1	TRBJ2-7	TGTGCCAGCAGCCTTGGACAGGGACCCTACGAGCAGTACTTC	CASSLGQGPYEQYF
NA	TRBV5-5	TRBD2	TRBJ2-1	TGTGCCAGCAGCCCGAGCGGGAGAGCTTACAATGAGCAGTTCTTC	CASSPSGRAYNEQFF
NA	TRBV19	NA	TRBJ1-5	TGTGCCAGTAGCTCTCCTGGCATCAGCAATCAGCCCCAGCATTTT	CASSSPGISNQPQHF
NA	TRBV6-5	NA	TRBJ1-2	TGTGCCAGCAGCTGGGACACCAACTATGGCTACACCTTC	CASSWDTNYGYTF
NA	TRBV18	NA	TRBJ1-2	TGTGCCGGCTCACAGTCGGGGAACTATGGCTACACCTTC	CAGSQSGNYGYTF
NA	TRBV28	NA	TRBJ1-1	TGTGCCAGCTGGGGGGGGTTCCGGAGAAATGAAGCTTTCTTT	CASWGGFRRNEAFF
once	TRBV29-1	TRBD2	TRBJ2-7	TGCAGCGTTGTCGGATTCTCTAGCGGGAGCTCCTACGAGCAGTACTTC	CSVVGFSSGSSYEQYF
few	TRBV29-1	TRBD2	TRBJ2-1	TGCAGCGTTGGGACTAGAGATGAGCAGTTCTTC	CSVGTRDEQFF
NA	TRBV4-1	NA	TRBJ2-3	TGCGCTCCAAGGCAGAGGGTCACAGATACGCAGTATTTT	CAPRQRVTDTQYF